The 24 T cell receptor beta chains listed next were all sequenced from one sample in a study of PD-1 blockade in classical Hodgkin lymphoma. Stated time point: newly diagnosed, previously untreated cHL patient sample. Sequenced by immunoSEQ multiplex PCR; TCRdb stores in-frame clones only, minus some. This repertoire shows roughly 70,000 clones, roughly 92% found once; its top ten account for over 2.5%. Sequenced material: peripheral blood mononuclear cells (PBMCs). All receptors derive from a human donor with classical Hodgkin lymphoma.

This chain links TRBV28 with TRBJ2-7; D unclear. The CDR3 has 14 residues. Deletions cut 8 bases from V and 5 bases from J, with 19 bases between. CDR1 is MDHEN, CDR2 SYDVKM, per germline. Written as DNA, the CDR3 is TGTGCCAGCTCCCCGGGCCAGTCTCGGGACGAGCAGTACTTC. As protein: CASSPGQSRDEQYF.

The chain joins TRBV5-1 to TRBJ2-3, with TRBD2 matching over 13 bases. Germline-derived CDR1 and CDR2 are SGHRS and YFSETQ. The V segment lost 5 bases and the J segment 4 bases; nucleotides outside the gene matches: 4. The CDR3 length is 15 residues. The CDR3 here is CASRRGLAGPDTQYF. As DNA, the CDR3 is TGCGCCAGCAGGAGGGGACTAGCGGGGCCAGATACGCAGTATTTT.

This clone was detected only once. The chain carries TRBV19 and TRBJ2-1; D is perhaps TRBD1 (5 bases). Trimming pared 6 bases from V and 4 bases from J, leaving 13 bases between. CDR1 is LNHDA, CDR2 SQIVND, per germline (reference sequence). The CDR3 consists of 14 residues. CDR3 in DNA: TGTGCCAGTAGGGGCAGGGAATTTTACAATGAGCAGTTCTTC. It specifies CASRGREFYNEQFF.

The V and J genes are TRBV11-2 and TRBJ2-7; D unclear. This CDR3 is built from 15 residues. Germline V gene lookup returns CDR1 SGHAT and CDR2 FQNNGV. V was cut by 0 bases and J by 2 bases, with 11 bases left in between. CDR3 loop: CASSLELTATYEQYF. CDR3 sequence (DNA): TGTGCCAGCAGCTTAGAGTTGACGGCCACCTACGAGCAGTACTTC. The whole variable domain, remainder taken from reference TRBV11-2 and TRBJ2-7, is EAGVAQSPRYKIIEKRQSVAFWCNPISGHATLYWYQQILGQGPKLLIQFQNNGVVDDSQLPKDRFSAERLKGVDSTLKIQPAKLEDSAVYLCASSLELTATYEQYFGPGTRLTVT.

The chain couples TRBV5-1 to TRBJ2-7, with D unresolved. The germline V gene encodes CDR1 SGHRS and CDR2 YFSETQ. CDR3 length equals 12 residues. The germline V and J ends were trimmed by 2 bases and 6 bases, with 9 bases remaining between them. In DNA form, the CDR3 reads TGCGCCAGCAGCTTCGGTCCCGGCGAGCAGTACTTC. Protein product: CASSFGPGEQYF. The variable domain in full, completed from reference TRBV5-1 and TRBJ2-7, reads KAGVTQTPRYLIKTRGQQVTLSCSPISGHRSVSWYQQTPGQGLQFLFEYFSETQRNKGNFPGRFSGRQFSNSRSEMNVSTLELGDSALYLCASSFGPGEQYFGPGTRLTVT.

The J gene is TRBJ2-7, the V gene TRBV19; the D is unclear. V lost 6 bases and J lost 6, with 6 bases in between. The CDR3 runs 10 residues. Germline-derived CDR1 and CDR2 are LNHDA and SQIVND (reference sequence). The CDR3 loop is CASSISEQYF. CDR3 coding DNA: TGTGCCAGTAGCATTTCCGAGCAGTACTTC. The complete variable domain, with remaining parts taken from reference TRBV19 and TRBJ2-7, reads DGGITQSPKYLFRKEGQNVTLSCEQNLNHDAMYWYRQDPGQGLRLIYYSQIVNDFQKGDIAEGYSVSREKKESFPLTVTSAQKNPTAFYLCASSISEQYFGPGTRLTVT.

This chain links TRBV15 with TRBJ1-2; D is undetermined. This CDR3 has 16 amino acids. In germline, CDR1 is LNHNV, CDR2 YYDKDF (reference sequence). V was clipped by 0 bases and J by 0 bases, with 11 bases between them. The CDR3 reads CATSRDIQGANYGYTF. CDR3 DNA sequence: TGTGCCACCAGCAGAGACATCCAAGGAGCTAACTATGGCTACACCTTC.

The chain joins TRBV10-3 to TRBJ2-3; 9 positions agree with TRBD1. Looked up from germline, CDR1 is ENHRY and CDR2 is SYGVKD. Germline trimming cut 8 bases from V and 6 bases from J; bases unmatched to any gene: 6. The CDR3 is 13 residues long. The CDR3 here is CAIWTGETDTQYF. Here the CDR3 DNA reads TGTGCCATCTGGACAGGGGAGACGGATACGCAGTATTTT.

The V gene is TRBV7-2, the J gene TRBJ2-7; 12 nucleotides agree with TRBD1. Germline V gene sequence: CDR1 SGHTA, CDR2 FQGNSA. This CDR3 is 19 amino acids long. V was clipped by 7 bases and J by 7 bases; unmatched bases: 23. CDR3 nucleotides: TGTGCCAGCATGCGACACACCCTTCCCGGGACAGGGGGCGGAATTGAGCAGTACTTC. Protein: CASMRHTLPGTGGGIEQYF.

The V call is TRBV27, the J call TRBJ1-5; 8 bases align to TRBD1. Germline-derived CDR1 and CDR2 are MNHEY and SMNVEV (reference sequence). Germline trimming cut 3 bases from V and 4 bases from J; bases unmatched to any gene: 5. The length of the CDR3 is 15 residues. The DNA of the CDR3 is TGTGCCAGCAGTTTTTCGACAGGGGCGAATCAGCCCCAGCATTTT. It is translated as CASSFSTGANQPQHF.

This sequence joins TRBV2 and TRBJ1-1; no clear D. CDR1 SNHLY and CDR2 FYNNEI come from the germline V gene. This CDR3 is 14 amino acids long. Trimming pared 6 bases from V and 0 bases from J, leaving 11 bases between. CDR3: CASRTGLMNTEAFF. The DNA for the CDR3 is TGTGCCAGCAGGACCGGACTTATGAACACTGAAGCTTTCTTT. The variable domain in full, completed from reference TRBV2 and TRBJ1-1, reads EPEVTQTPSHQVTQMGQEVILRCVPISNHLYFYWYRQILGQKVEFLVSFYNNEISEKSEIFDDQFSVERPDGSNFTLKIRSTKLEDSAMYFCASRTGLMNTEAFFGQGTRLTVV.

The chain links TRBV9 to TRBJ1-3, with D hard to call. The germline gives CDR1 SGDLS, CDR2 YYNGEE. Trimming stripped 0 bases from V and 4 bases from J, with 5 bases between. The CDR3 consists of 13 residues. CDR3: CASSVDAGNTIYF. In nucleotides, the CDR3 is TGTGCCAGCAGCGTAGATGCGGGAAACACCATATATTTT.

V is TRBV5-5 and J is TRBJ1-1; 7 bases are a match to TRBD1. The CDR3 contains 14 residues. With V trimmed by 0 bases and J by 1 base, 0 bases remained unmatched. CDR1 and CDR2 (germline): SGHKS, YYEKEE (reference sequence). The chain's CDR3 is CASSLDRGNTEAFF. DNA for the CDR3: TGTGCCAGCAGCTTGGACAGGGGGAACACTGAAGCTTTCTTT.

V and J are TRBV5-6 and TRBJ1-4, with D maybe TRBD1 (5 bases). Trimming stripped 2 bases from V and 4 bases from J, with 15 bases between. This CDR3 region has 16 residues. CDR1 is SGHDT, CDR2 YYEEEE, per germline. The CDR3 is CASSFWRTRSNEKLFF. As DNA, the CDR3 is TGTGCCAGCAGCTTCTGGAGGACAAGGAGTAATGAAAAACTGTTTTTT.

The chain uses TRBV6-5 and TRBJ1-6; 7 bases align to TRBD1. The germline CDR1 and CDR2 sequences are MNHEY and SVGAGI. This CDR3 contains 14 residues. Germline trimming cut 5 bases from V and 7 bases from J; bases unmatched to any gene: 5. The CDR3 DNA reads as TGTGCCAGCAGTCGAGGGGGCGTCAATTCACCCCTCCACTTT. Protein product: CASSRGGVNSPLHF.

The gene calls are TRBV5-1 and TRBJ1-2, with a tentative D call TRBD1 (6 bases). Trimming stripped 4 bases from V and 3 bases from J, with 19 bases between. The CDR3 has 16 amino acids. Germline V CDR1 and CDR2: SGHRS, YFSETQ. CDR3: CASSPGGTGRYYGYTF. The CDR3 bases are TGCGCCAGCAGCCCGGGGGGCACAGGGCGCTACTATGGCTACACCTTC.

DNA for the CDR3: TGCAGCGTTGGGGACAACTATGGCTACACCTTC. Encoded protein: CSVGDNYGYTF. This chain uses TRBV29-1 with TRBJ1-2; TRBD1 is a possible D gene (5 bases). V lost 4 bases and J lost 2, with 5 bases in between. Germline CDR1 and CDR2: SQVTM and ANQGSEA. The CDR3 is 11 amino acids.

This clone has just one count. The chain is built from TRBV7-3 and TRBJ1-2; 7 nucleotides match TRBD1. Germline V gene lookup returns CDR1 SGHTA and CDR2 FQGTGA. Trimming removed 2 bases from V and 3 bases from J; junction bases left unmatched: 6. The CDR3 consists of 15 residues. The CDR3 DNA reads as TGTGCCAGCAGCTTATACCCTACAGGGGACTATGGCTACACCTTC. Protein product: CASSLYPTGDYGYTF.

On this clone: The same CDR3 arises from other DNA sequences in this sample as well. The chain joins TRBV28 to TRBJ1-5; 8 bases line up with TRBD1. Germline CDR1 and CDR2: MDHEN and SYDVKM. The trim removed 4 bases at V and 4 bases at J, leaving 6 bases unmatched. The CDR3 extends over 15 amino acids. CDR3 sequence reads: CASSSQGAGNQPQHF. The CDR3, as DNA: TGTGCCAGCAGTTCCCAGGGGGCAGGGAATCAGCCCCAGCATTTT. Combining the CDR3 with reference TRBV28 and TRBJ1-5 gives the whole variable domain DVKVTQSSRYLVKRTGEKVFLECVQDMDHENMFWYRQDPGLGLRLIYFSYDVKMKEKGDIPEGYSVSREKKERFSLILESASTNQTSMYLCASSSQGAGNQPQHFGDGTRLSIL.

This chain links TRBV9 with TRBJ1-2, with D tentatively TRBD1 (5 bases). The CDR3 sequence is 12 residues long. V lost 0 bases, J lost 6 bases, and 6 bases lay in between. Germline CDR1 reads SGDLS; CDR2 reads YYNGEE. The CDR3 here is CASSVGGDGYTF. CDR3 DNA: TGTGCCAGCAGCGTAGGAGGGGATGGCTACACCTTC.

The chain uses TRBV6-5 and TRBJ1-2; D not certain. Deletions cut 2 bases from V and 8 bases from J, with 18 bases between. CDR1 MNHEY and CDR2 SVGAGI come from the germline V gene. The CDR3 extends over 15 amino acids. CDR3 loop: CASSYITTEWGGYTF. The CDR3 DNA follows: TGTGCCAGCAGTTACATCACCACTGAGTGGGGAGGCTACACCTTC.

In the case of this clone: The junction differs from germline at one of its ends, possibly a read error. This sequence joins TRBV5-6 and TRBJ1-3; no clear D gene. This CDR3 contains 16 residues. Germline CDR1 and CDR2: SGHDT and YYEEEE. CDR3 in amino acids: CASSRSGLIVRSTVYF. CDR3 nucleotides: TGTGCCAGCAGTAGGTCAGGTCTGATTGTCAGAAGCACCGTATATTTT.

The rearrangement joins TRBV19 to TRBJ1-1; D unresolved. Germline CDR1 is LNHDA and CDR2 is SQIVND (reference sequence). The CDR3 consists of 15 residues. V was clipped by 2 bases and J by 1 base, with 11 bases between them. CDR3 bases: TGTGCCAGTAGTATACCCGCAGGAAGGAACACTGAAGCTTTCTTT. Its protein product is CASSIPAGRNTEAFF.

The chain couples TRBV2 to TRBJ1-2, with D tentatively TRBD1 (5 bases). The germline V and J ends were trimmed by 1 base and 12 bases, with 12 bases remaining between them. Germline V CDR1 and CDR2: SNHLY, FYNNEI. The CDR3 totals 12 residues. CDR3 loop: CASSEGLTGDTF. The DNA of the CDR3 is TGTGCCAGCAGTGAAGGTCTTACGGGGGACACCTTC.